The present T cell receptor (beta chain) was sequenced within a study of blood T cell repertoires in COVID-19. About the study: Whether acute or convalescent, the COVID-19 samples came from the United States, Italy and Spain.

TCRdb's table, derived via immunoSEQ multiplex PCR, lists solely in-frame clones and lacks some. The sample lists fewer than 350,000 clones, 85% occurring once. Germline CDR1 and CDR2: PRHDT and FYEKMQ (reference sequence). The CDR3 covers 16 residues. V shed 0 bases, J shed 7 bases, and the junction held 6 bases outside the gene matches. Cohorts were assigned according to the clinical history that participants reported. The chain couples TRBV13 to TRBJ1-6; 7 nucleotides align to TRBD1. This sequence originates from a woman under 40 who had been exposed to COVID-19. Sequences were obtained from PBMCs or T cells enriched from blood (not recorded which). CDR3 sequence: CASSLGWDRGNSPLHF. The DNA for the CDR3 is TGTGCCAGCAGCTTAGGGTGGGACAGAGGAAATTCACCCCTCCACTTT.